This T cell receptor (beta chain) came from a study of beta chain features in type 1 diabetes. Blood was drawn once from each donor into heparinised tubes. The draws averaged around 110 mL. Study-wide results and limits: HLA effects on TCRB rearrangement stayed unresolved here.

All of the isolated RNA was reverse transcribed, so expressed TCRB transcripts were sequenced. Data came from immunoSEQ multiplex PCR; TCRdb stores just in-frame clones and leaves some out. The table shows around 400,000 clones, with approximately 15% occurring only once. This clone was observed a handful of times. Its target is unknown. The TCR comes from a woman aged 18-29 years in good health. The sample comprised naive CD4+ T cells from blood.

The CDR3 region has the DNA TGCAGCGTTGAAAAGGCAGGGGGACAGACCCAGTACTTC. Translated: CSVEKAGGQTQYF. The V and J genes are TRBV29-1 and TRBJ2-5, with 7 bases lining up with TRBD1. The CDR3 length is 13 residues. The germline V gene encodes CDR1 SQVTM and CDR2 ANQGSEA. V dropped 2 bases and J dropped 6; count of bases not matched to a gene: 6.